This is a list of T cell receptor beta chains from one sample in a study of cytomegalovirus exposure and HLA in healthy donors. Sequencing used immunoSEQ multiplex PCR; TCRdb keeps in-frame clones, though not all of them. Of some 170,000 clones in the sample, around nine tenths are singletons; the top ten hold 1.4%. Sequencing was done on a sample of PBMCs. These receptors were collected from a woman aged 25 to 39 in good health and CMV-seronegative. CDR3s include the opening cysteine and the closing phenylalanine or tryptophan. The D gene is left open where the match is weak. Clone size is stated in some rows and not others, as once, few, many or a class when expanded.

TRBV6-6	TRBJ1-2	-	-	TGTGCCAGCTTCGGACAGCAAATTAACTATGGCTACACCTTC	CASFGQQINYGYTF
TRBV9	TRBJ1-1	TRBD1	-	TGTGCCAGCAGCGGCGGGACAGGGTCTGAAGCTTTCTTT	CASSGGTGSEAFF
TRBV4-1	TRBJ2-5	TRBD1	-	TGCGCCAGCAGCCAAGAGAACAGGGGTGGAGAGACCCAGTACTTC	CASSQENRGGETQYF
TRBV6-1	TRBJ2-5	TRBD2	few	TGTGCCAGCAGTGAGTTAGCGGGGGATCAAGAGACCCAGTACTTC	CASSELAGDQETQYF
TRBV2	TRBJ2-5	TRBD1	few	TGTGCCAGCGGAAAGGCCGGGACAGGGAACGGAGAGACCCAGTACTTC	CASGKAGTGNGETQYF
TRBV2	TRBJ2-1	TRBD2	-	TGTGCCAGCAGTGACGAGGGACTAGCGGGGGGCGCGAGCTCCTACAATGAGCAGTTCTTC	CASSDEGLAGGASSYNEQFF
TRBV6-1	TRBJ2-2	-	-	TGTGCCAGCAGTGATCAGGGCCCCGGGGAGCTGTTTTTT	CASSDQGPGELFF
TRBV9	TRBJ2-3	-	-	TGTGCCAGCAGCGTAGGTGGGGCCCTCGGTACGCAGTATTTT	CASSVGGALGTQYF
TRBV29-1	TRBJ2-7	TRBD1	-	TGCAGCGTTGAATTCAGGTCAGGGGGCGATTCGTACGAGCAGTACTTC	CSVEFRSGGDSYEQYF
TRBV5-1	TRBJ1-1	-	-	TGCGCCAGCAGTTCAAGGCGGATGAACACTGAAGCTTTCTTT	CASSSRRMNTEAFF
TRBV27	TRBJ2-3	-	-	TGTGCCAGCAGAATACCCGGGGGTGGCCGAGGGGGCGGCACAGATACGCAGTATTTT	CASRIPGGGRGGGTDTQYF
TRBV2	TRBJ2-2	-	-	TGTGCCAGCAGTGAAAACAGACACACCGGGGAGCTGTTTTTT	CASSENRHTGELFF
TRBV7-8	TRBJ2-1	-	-	TGTGCCAGCAGCTTAGCGTCGCGGGACGACAATGAGCAGTTCTTC	CASSLASRDDNEQFF
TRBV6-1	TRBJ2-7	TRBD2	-	TGTGCCAGCAGACTTATAGCGGGGGTTTTCTACGAGCAGTACTTC	CASRLIAGVFYEQYF
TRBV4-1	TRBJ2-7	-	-	TGCGCCAGCAGCCAAGATAGGTCCAGGGCCTACGAGCAGTACTTC	CASSQDRSRAYEQYF
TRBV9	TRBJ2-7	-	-	TGTGCCAGCAGCCCAGGGGCCTCCTACGAGCAGTACTTC	CASSPGASYEQYF
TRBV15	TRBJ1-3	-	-	TGTGCCACCAGCGTCGGGCGGGCCTCTGGAAACACCATATATTTT	CATSVGRASGNTIYF
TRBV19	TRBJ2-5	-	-	TGTGCCAGTAAAGATACTAGACCAGAAGAGACCCAGTACTTC	CASKDTRPEETQYF
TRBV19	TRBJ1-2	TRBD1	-	TGTGCTAGCGGACAGGGAGAAGAAAGTGGCTACACCTTC	CASGQGEESGYTF
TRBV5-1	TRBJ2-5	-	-	TGCGCCAGCAGCTTATACCAGGCGATGGGTCAAGAGACCCAGTACTTC	CASSLYQAMGQETQYF
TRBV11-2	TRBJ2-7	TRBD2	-	TGTGCCAGCAGCTATAATCACATGGGCGGGGGTTCCTACGAGCAGTACTTC	CASSYNHMGGGSYEQYF
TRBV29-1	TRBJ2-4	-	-	TGCAGCGTCTGGGCAGAAGTCAAAAACATTCAGTACTTC	CSVWAEVKNIQYF
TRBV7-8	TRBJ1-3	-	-	TGTGCCAGCAGCAGAGAGCGGGGGGCGAGGGGAAACACCATATATTTT	CASSRERGARGNTIYF
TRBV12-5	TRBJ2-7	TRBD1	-	TGTGCTAGTGGTTTTGAGGGGGCGCCCCCCTACGAGCAGTACTTC	CASGFEGAPPYEQYF
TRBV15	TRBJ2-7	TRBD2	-	TGTGCCACCAGCAGAGGACGGGGGGCCTACGAGCAGTACTTC	CATSRGRGAYEQYF
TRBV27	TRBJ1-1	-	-	TGTGCCAGCAGTGAGGCAGCAGACACTGAAGCTTTCTTT	CASSEAADTEAFF
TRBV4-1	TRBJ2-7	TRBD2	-	TGCGCCAGCAGCCACGGGGGTGGCGGGGGGTTCGCCTACGAGCAGTACTTC	CASSHGGGGGFAYEQYF
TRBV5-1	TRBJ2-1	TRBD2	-	TGCGCCAGCAGCATACTTAGCGGGGGGGCCTCTGAGCAGTTCTTC	CASSILSGGASEQFF
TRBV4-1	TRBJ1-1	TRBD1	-	TGCGCCAGCAGCCACGTCACCGTAGACAGGGTGGACACTGAAGCTTTCTTT	CASSHVTVDRVDTEAFF
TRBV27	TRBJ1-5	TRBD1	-	TGTGCCAGCAGGGCAGGGGGAAATAGCAATCAGCCCCAGCATTTT	CASRAGGNSNQPQHF
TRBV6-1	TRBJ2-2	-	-	TGTGCCAGCAGTGAAGCGCTTCGGTATGGGAACACCGGGGAGCTGTTTTTT	CASSEALRYGNTGELFF
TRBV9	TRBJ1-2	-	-	TGTGCCAGCACCCCACATGGGGGCCAGGGGTCAAATATTTTTGTCTACACCTTC	CASTPHGGQGSNIFVYTF
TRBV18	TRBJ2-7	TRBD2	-	TGTGCCAGCACTTGGAGCGGGGCAGGAGAGCAGTACTTC	CASTWSGAGEQYF
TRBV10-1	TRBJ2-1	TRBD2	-	TGCGCCAGCAGTGAGTTCTTTACTAGCGGGGGACTTAACAATGAGCAGTTCTTC	CASSEFFTSGGLNNEQFF
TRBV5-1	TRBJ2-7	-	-	TGCGCCAGCAGCTTGGACGGGAGCTCCTACGAGCAGTACTTC	CASSLDGSSYEQYF
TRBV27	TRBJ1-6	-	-	TGTGCCAGCAGTTTCAGAGGGAACTATAATTCACCCCTCCACTTT	CASSFRGNYNSPLHF
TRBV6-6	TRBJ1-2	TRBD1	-	TGTGCCAGCAGCGACAGGGGCGAAAACTATGGCTACACCTTC	CASSDRGENYGYTF
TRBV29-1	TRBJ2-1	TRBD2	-	TGCAGCGTCCGGGGACTAGCGGGGACGAGATACAATGAGCAGTTCTTC	CSVRGLAGTRYNEQFF
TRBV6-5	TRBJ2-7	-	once	TGTGCCAGCAGTTACTCCGAGAACTACGAGCAGTACTTC	CASSYSENYEQYF
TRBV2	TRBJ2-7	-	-	TGTGCCAGCAGCGTGTTATACGAGCAGTACTTC	CASSVLYEQYF
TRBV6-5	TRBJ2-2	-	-	TGTGCCAGCATGTCAGGGACCGGGGAGCTGTTTTTT	CASMSGTGELFF
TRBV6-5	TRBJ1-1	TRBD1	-	TGTGCCAGCAGTCCGGACAGGTTCGACACTGAAGCTTTCTTT	CASSPDRFDTEAFF
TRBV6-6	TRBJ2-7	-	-	TGTGCCAGCAGTTACCTCAAGCAGGGTATCTCCTACGAGCAGTACTTC	CASSYLKQGISYEQYF
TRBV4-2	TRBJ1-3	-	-	TGTGCCAGCAGCCAAGACTGGAGCAGCTCTGGAAACACCATATATTTT	CASSQDWSSSGNTIYF
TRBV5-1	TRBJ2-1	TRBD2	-	TGCGCCAGCAGCTTTACAAGGACTAGCGGGGGACTCTTCAATGAGCAGTTCTTC	CASSFTRTSGGLFNEQFF
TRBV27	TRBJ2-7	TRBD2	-	TGTGCCAGCAGTCCAGGACTAGCGGGGTATTCCGAGCAGTACTTC	CASSPGLAGYSEQYF
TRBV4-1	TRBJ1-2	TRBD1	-	TGCGCCAGCAGCCAAACACCACGACAGGGTAAGAACTATGGCTACACCTTC	CASSQTPRQGKNYGYTF
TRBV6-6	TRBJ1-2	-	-	TGTGCCAGCAGTTACCCAGGGTTGGATGGCTACACCTTC	CASSYPGLDGYTF